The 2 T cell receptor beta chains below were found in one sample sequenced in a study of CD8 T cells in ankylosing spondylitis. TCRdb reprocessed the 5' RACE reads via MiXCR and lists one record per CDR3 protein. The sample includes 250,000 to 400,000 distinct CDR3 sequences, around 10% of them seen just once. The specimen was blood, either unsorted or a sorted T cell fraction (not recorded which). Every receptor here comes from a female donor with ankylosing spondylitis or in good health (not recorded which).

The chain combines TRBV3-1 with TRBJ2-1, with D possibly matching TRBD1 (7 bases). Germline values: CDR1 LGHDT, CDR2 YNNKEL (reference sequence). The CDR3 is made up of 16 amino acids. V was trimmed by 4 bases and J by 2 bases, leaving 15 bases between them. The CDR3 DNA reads TGTGCCAGCAGCCCAGAACAGGGGAGGACCTACAATGAGCAGTTCTTC. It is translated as CASSPEQGRTYNEQFF.

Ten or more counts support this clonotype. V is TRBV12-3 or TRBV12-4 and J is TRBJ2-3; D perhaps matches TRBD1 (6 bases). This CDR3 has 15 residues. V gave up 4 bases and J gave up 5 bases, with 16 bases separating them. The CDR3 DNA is TGTGCCAGCAGTTGGACAGTAGTACGGCTAGATACGCAGTATTTT. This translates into CASSWTVVRLDTQYF.